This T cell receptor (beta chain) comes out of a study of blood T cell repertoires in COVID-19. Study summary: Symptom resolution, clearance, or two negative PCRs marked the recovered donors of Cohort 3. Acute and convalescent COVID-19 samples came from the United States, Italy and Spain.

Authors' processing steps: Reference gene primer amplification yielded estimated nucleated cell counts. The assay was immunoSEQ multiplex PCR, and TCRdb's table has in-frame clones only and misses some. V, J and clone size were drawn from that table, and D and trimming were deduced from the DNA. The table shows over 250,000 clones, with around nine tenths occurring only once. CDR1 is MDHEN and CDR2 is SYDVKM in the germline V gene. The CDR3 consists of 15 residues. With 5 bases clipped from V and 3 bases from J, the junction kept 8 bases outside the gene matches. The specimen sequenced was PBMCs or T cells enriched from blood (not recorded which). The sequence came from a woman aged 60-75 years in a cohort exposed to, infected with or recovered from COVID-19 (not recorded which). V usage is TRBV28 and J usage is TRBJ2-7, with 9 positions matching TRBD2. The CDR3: CASSHRGGGIYEQYF. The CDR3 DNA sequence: TGTGCCAGCAGTCACCGCGGGGGGGGAATCTACGAGCAGTACTTC.